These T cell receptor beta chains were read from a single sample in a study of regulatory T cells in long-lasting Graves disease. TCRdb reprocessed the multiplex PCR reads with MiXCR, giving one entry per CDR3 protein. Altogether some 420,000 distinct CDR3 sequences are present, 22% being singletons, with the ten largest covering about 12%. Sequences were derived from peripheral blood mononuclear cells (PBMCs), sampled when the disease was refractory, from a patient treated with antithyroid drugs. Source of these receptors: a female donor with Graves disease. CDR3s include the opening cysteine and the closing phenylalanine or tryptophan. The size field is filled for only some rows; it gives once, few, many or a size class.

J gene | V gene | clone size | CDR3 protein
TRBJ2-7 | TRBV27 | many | CASSSGGDPYEQYF
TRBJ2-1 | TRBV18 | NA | CASSSIEQGNEQFF
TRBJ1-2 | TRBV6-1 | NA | CASTTPVEGYGYTF
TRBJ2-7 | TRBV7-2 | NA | CASSYSGGPSEQYF
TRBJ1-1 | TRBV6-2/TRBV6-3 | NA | CASNSFWAGTEAFF
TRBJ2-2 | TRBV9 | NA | CASSGLELFF
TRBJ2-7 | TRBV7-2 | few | CASSRPGTGNEQYF
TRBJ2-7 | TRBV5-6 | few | CASSSVGLAGPYEQYF
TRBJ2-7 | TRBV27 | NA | CASSRTRAYEQYF
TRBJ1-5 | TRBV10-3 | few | CASSEQGVSNQPQHF
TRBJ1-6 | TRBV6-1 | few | CASRRRSSSYNSPLHF
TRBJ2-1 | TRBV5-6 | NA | CAGSMDTDNEQFF
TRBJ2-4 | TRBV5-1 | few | CASSPGLAGPAKNIQYF
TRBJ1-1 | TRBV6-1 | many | CASSIQGARTEAFF
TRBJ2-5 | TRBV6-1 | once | CASWGLAGGETQYF
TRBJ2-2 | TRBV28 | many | CAGLHTNTGELFF
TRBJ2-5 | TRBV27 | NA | CASKTTGPTQYF
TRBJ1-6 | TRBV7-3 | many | CASSFGQGGSPLHF
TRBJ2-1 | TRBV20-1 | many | CSARVPGLLGRSANEQFF
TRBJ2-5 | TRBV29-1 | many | CSASGRETQYF